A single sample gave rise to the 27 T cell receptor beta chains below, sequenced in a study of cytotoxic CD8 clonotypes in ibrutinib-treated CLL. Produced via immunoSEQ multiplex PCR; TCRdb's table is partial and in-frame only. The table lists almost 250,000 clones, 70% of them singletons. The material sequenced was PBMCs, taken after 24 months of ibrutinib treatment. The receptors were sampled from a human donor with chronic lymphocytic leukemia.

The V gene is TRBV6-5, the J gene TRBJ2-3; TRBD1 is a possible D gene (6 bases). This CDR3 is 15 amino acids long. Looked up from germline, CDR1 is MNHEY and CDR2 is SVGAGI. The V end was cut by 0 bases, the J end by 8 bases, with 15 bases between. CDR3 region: CASSYSKGERSTQYF. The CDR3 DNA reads TGTGCCAGCAGTTACTCGAAGGGGGAGAGGAGTACGCAGTATTTT.

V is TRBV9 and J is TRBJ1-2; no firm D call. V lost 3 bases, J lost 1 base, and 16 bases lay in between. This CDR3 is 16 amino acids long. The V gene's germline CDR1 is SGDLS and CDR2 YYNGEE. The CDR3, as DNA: TGTGCCAGCAGCGCAACAAACAGTCGCCGTAACTATGGCTACACCTTC. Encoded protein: CASSATNSRRNYGYTF.

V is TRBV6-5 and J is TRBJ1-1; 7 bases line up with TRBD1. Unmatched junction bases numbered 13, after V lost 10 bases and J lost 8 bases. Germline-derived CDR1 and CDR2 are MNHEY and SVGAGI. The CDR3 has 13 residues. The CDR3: CATHRTGTKEAFF. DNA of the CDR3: TGTGCCACGCACAGGACAGGCACCAAGGAAGCTTTCTTT.

CDR3 coding DNA: TGTGCCAGCAGTCGCCCATTAGCGGGAGTGGGCGAGCAGTACTTC. As protein: CASSRPLAGVGEQYF. V is TRBV6-5 and J is TRBJ2-7; 9 nucleotides line up with TRBD2. This CDR3 is built from 15 residues. V lost 5 bases to trimming and J lost 6 bases; unmatched junction nucleotides: 11. Germline V gene sequence: CDR1 MNHEY, CDR2 SVGAGI.

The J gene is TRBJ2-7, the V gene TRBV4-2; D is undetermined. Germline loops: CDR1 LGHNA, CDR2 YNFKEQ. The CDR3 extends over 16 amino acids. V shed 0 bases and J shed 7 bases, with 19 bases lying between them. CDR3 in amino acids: CASSQDMWGLRGEQYF. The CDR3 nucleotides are TGTGCCAGCAGCCAAGACATGTGGGGATTACGCGGAGAGCAGTACTTC.

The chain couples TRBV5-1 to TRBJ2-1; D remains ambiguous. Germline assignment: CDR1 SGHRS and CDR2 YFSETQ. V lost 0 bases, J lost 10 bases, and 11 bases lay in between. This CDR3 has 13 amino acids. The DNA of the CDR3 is TGCGCCAGCAGCTTGGTTTGGGATCGGGAGCAGTTCTTC. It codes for CASSLVWDREQFF. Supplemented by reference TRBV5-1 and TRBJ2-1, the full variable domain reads KAGVTQTPRYLIKTRGQQVTLSCSPISGHRSVSWYQQTPGQGLQFLFEYFSETQRNKGNFPGRFSGRQFSNSRSEMNVSTLELGDSALYLCASSLVWDREQFFGPGTRLTVL.

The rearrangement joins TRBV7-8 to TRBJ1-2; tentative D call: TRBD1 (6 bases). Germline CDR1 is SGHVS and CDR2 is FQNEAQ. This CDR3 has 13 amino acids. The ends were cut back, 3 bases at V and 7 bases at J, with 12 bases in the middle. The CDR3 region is CASSLEGGRGYTF. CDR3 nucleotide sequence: TGTGCCAGCAGCTTGGAGGGGGGACGTGGCTACACCTTC. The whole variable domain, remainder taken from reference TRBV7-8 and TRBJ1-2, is GAGVSQSPRYKVAKRGQDVALRCDPISGHVSLFWYQQALGQGPEFLTYFQNEAQLDKSGLPSDRFFAERPEGSVSTLKIQRTQQEDSAVYLCASSLEGGRGYTFGSGTRLTVV.

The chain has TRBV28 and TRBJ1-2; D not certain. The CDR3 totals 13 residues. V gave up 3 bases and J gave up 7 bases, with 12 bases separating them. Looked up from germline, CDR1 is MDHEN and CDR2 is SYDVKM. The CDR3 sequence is CASSLAMLLGYTF. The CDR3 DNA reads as TGTGCCAGCAGTTTGGCAATGTTGCTTGGCTACACCTTC.

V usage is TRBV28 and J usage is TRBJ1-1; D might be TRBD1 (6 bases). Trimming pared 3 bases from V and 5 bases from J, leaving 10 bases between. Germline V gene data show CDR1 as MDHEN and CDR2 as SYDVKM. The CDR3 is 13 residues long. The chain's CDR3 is CASSFRGRTEAFF. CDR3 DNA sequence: TGTGCCAGCAGTTTTAGGGGGAGGACTGAAGCTTTCTTT.

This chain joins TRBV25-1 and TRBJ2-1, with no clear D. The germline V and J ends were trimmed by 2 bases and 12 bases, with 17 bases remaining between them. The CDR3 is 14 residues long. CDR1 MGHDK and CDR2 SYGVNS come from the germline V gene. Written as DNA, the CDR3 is TGTGCCAGCAGTGAAGACGACTGGTACGACGGGCAGTTCTTC. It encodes CASSEDDWYDGQFF.

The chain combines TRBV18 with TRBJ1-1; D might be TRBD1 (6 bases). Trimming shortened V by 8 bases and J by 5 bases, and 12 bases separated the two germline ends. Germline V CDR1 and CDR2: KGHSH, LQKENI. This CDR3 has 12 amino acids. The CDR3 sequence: CASAGQGTEAFF. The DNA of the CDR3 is TGTGCCAGCGCAGGGCAGGGGACTGAAGCTTTCTTT.

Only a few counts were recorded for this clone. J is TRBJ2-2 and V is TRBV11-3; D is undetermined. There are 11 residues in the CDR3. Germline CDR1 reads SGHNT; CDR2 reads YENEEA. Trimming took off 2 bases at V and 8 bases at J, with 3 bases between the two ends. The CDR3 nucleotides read TGTGCCAGCAGCTTAAAAGGGGAGCTGTTTTTT. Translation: CASSLKGELFF.

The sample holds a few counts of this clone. The CDR3 region is CASSYSNTANEQYF. CDR3 bases: TGTGCCAGCAGTTACTCGAACACCGCAAACGAGCAGTACTTC. This chain joins TRBV6-5 and TRBJ2-7; no clear D gene. CDR1 is MNHEY and CDR2 is SVGAGI in the germline V gene. Trimming took off 0 bases at V and 5 bases at J, with 11 bases between the two ends. The CDR3 runs to 14 residues.

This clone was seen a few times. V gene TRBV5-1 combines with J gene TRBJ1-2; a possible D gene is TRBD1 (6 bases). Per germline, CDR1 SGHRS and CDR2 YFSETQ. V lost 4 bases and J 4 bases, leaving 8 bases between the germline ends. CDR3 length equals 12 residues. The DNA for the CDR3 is TGCGCCAGCAGCCCGGACAGCTATGGCTACACCTTC. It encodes CASSPDSYGYTF.

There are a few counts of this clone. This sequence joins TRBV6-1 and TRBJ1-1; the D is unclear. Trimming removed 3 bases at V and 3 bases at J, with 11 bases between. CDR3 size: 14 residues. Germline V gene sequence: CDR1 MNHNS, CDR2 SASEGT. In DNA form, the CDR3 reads TGTGCCAGCAGTGACAGTCGGGCGTACACTGAAGCTTTCTTT. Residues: CASSDSRAYTEAFF.

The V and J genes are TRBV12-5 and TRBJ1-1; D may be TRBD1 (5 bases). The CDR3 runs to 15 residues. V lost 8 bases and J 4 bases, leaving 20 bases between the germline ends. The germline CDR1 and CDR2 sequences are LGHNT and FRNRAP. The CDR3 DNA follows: TGTGCTAGTCTAGGCATGGCGCCCGGGGGCACTGAAGCTTTCTTT. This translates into CASLGMAPGGTEAFF.

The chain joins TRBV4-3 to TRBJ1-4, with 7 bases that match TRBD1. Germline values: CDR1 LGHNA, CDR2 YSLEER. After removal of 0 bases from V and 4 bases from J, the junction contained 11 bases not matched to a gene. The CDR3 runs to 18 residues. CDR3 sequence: CASSQERDSLRVNEKLFF. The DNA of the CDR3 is TGCGCCAGCAGCCAAGAAAGGGACAGCCTTAGGGTTAATGAAAAACTGTTTTTT.

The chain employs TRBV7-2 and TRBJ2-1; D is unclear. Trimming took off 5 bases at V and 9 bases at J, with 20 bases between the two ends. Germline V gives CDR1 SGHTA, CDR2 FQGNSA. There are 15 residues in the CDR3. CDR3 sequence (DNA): TGTGCCAGCAGCACTCACCGGGCCCCCTGGGGTGAGCAGTTCTTC. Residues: CASSTHRAPWGEQFF.

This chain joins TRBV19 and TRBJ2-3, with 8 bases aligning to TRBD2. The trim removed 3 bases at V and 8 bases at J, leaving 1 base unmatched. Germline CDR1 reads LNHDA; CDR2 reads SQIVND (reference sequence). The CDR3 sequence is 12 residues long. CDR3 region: CASSMLAGTQYF. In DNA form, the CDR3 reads TGTGCCAGTAGTATGCTAGCGGGTACGCAGTATTTT.

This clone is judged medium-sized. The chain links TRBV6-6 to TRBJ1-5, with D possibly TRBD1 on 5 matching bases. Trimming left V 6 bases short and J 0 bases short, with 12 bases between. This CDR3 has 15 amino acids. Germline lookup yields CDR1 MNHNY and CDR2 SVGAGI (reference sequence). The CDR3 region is CASSPTENSNQPQHF. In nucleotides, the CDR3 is TGTGCCAGCAGCCCGACAGAAAATAGCAATCAGCCCCAGCATTTT.

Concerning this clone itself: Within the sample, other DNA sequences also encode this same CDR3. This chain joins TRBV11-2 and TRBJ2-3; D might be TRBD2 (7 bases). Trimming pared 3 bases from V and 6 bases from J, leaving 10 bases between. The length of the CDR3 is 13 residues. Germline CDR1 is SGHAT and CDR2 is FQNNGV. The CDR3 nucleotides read TGTGCCAGCAGCTTGGGGGGGGCGGATACGCAGTATTTT. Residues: CASSLGGADTQYF.

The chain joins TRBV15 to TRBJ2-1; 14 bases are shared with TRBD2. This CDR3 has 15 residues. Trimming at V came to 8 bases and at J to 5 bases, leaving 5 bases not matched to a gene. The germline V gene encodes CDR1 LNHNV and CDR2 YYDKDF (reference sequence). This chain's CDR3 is CATGTSGRRNNEQFF. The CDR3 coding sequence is TGTGCCACCGGGACTAGCGGGAGACGGAACAATGAGCAGTTCTTC.

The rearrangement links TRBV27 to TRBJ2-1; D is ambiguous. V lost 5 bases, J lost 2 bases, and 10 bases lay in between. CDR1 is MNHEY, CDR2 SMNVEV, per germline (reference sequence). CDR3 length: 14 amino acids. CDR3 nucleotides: TGTGCCAGCAGTGACGGGTCCGCCTACAATGAGCAGTTCTTC. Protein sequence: CASSDGSAYNEQFF.

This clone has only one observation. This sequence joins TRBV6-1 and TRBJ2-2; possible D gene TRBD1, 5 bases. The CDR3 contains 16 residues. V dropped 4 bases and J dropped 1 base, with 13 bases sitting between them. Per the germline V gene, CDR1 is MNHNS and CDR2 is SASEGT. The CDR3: CASSASKTVNTGELFF. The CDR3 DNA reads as TGTGCCAGCAGTGCTTCGAAGACAGTGAACACCGGGGAGCTGTTTTTT.

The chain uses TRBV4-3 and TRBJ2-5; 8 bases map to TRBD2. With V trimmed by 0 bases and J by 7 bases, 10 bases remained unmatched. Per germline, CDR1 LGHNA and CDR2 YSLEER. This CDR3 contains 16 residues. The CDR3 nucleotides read TGCGCCAGCAGCCAAGAAGAGGGACTAGGAGGCGGGACCCAGTACTTC. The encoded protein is CASSQEEGLGGGTQYF.

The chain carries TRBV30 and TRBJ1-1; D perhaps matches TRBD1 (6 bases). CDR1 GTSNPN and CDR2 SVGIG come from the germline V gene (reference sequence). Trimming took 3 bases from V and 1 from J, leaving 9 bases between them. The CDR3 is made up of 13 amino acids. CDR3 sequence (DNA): TGTGCCTGGAGGGGACAAGGGAACACTGAAGCTTTCTTT. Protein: CAWRGQGNTEAFF. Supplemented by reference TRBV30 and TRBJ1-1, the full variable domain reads SQTIHQWPATLVQPVGSPLSLECTVEGTSNPNLYWYRQAAGRGLQLLFYSVGIGQISSEVPQNLSASRPQDRQFILSSKKLLLSDSGFYLCAWRGQGNTEAFFGQGTRLTVV.

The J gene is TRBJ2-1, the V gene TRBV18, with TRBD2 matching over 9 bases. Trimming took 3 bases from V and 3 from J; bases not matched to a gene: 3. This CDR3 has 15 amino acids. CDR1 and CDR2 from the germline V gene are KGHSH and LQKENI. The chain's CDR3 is CASSPLAGLYNEQFF. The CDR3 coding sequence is TGTGCCAGCTCACCGCTAGCGGGGCTCTACAATGAGCAGTTCTTC.